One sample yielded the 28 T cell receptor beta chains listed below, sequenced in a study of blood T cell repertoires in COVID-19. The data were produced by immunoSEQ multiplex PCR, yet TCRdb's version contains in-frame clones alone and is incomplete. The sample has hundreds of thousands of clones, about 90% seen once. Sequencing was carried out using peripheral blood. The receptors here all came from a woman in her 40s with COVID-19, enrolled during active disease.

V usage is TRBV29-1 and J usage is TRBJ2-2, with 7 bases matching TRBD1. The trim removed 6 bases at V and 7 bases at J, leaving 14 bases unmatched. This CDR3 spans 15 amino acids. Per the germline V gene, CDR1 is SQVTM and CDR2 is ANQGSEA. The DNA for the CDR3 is TGCAGCGTGGGGGAGACAGGGCCTCCGGGCGGGGAGCTGTTTTTT. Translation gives CSVGETGPPGGELFF.

CDR3 amino acids: CASSSSVVEAFF. As DNA, the CDR3 is TGTGCCAGCAGCTCCTCGGTGGTGGAAGCTTTCTTT. The chain joins TRBV7-9 to TRBJ1-1, with D hard to call. V lost 4 bases and J lost 8, with 11 bases in between. CDR3 length equals 12 residues. Germline CDR1 and CDR2: SEHNR and FQNEAQ (reference sequence).

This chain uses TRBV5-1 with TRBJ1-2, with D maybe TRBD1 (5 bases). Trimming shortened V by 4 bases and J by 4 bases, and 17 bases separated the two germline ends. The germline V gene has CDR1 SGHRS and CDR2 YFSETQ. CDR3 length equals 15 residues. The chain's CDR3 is CASSPPLYRGYGYTF. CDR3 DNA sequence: TGCGCCAGCAGCCCACCCCTTTATAGGGGCTATGGCTACACCTTC.

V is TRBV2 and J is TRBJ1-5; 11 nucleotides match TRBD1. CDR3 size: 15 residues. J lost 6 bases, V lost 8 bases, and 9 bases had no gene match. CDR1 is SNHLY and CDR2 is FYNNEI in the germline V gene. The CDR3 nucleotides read TGTGCCAGCGACGGAACAGGGACAGGGGGTCAGCCCCAGCATTTT. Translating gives CASDGTGTGGQPQHF. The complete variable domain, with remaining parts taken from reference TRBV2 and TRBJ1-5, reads EPEVTQTPSHQVTQMGQEVILRCVPISNHLYFYWYRQILGQKVEFLVSFYNNEISEKSEIFDDQFSVERPDGSNFTLKIRSTKLEDSAMYFCASDGTGTGGQPQHFGDGTRLSIL.

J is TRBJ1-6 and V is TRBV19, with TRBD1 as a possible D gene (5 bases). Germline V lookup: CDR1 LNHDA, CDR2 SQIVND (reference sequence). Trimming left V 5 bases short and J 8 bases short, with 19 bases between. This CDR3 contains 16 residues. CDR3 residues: CASSENPTRQYSPLHF. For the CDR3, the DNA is TGTGCCAGTAGTGAAAACCCCACAAGACAGTATTCACCCCTCCACTTT.

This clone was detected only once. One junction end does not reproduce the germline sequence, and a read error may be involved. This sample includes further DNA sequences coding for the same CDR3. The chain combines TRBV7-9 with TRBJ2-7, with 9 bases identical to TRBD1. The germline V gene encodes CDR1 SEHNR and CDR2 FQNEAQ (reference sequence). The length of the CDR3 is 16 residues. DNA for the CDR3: TGCGCCAGCAGCTTTTCTACAGGGGGCGCTTCCCACGAGCAGTACTTC. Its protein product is CASSFSTGGASHEQYF.

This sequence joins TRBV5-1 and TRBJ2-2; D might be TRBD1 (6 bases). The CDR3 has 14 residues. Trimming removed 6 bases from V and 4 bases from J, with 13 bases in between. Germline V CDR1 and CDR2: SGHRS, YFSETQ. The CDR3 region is CASTQGLVTGELFF. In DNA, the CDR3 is TGCGCCAGCACCCAGGGGTTGGTCACCGGGGAGCTGTTTTTT.

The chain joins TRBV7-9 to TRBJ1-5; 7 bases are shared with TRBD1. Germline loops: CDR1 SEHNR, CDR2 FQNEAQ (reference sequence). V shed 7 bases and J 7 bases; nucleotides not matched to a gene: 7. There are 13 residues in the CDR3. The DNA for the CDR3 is TGTGCCAGCACCGAAACAGGGGACCAGCCCCAGCATTTT. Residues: CASTETGDQPQHF. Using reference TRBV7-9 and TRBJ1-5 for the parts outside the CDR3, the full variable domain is DTGVSQNPRHKITKRGQNVTFRCDPISEHNRLYWYRQTLGQGPEFLTYFQNEAQLEKSRLLSDRFSAERPKGSFSTLEIQRTEQGDSAMYLCASTETGDQPQHFGDGTRLSIL.

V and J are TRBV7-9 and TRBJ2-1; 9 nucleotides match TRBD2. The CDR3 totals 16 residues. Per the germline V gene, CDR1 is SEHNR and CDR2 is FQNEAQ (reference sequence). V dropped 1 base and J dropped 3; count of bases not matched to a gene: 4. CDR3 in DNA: TGTGCCAGCAGCTTAGAGGCGGGGGGGTACTACAATGAGCAGTTCTTC. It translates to CASSLEAGGYYNEQFF.

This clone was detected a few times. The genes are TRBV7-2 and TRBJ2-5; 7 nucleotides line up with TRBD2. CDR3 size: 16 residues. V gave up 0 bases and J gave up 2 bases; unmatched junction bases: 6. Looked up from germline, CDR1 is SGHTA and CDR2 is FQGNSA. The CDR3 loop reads CASSLAWASGQETQYF. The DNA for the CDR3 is TGTGCCAGCAGCTTAGCATGGGCTAGCGGACAAGAGACCCAGTACTTC.

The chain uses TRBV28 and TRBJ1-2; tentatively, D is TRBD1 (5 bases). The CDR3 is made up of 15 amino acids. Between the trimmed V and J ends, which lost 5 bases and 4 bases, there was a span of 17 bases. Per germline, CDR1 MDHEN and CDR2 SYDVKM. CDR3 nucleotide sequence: TGTGCCAGCAGTGCTCTGACAGTCCCCCCCTATGGCTACACCTTC. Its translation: CASSALTVPPYGYTF.

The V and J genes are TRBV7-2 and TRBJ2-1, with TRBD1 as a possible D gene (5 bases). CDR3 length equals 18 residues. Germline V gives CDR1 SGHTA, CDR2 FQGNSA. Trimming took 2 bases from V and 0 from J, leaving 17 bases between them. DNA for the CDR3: TGTGCCAGCAGCTTACCCCCCCCCACAGGCGCCTCCTACAATGAGCAGTTCTTC. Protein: CASSLPPPTGASYNEQFF.

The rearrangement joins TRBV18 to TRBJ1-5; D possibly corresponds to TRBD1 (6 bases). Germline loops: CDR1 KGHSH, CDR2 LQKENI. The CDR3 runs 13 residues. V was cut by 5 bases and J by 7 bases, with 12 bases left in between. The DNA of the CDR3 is TGTGCCAGCTCATCAATACAGGGCCAGCCCCAGCATTTT. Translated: CASSSIQGQPQHF.

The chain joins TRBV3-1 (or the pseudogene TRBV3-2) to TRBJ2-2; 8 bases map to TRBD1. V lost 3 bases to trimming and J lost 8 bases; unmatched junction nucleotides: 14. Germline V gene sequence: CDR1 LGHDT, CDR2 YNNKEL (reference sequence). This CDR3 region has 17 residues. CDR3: CASSQLIPGQDAGELFF. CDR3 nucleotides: TGTGCCAGCAGCCAGCTAATTCCGGGACAGGACGCAGGGGAGCTGTTTTTT.

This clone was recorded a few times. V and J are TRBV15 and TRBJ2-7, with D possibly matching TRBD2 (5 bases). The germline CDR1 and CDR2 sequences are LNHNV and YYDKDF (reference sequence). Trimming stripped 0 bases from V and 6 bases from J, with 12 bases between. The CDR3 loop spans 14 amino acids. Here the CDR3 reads CATSRDRGFGEQYF. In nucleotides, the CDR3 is TGTGCCACCAGCAGAGATAGAGGGTTTGGCGAGCAGTACTTC.

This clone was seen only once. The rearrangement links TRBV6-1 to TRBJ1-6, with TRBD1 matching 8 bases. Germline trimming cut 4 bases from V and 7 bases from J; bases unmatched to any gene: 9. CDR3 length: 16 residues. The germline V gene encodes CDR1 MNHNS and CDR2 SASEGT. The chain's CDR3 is CASSATQGAQNSPLHF. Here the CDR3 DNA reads TGTGCCAGCAGTGCCACGCAGGGGGCCCAGAATTCACCCCTCCACTTT.

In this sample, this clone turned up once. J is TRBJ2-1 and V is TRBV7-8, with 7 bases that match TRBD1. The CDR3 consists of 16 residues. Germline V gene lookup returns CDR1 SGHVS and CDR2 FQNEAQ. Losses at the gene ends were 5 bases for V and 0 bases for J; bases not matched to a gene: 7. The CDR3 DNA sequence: TGTGCCAGCAGCAGAAGGGACAGCCTCTCCTACAATGAGCAGTTCTTC. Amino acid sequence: CASSRRDSLSYNEQFF. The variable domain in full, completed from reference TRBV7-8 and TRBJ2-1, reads GAGVSQSPRYKVAKRGQDVALRCDPISGHVSLFWYQQALGQGPEFLTYFQNEAQLDKSGLPSDRFFAERPEGSVSTLKIQRTQQEDSAVYLCASSRRDSLSYNEQFFGPGTRLTVL.

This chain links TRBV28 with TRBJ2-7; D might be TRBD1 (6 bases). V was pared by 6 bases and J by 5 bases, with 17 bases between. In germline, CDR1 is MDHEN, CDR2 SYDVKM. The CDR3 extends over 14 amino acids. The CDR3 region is CASRPPGVVHEQYF. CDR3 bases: TGTGCCAGCAGGCCCCCAGGGGTGGTCCACGAGCAGTACTTC. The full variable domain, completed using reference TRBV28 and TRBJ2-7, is DVKVTQSSRYLVKRTGEKVFLECVQDMDHENMFWYRQDPGLGLRLIYFSYDVKMKEKGDIPEGYSVSREKKERFSLILESASTNQTSMYLCASRPPGVVHEQYFGPGTRLTVT.

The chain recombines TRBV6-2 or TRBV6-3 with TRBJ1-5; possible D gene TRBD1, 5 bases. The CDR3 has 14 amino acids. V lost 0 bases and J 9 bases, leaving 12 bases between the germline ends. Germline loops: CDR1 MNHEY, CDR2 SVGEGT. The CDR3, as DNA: TGTGCCAGCAGTTACTCGTCGGGGGACTGGCCCCAGCATTTT. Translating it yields CASSYSSGDWPQHF.

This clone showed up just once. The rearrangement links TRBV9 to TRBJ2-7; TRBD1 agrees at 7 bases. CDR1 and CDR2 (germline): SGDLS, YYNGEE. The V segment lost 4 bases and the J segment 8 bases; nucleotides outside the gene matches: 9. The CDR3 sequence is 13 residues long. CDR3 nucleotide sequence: TGTGCCAGCAGCCCCCAAGGGGGCGCTAAGCAGTACTTC. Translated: CASSPQGGAKQYF.

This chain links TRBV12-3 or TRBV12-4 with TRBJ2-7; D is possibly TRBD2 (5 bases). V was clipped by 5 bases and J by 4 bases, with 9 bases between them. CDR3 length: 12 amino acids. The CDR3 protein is CASSPTSYEQYF. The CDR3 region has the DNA TGTGCCAGCAGTCCCACTAGTTACGAGCAGTACTTC.

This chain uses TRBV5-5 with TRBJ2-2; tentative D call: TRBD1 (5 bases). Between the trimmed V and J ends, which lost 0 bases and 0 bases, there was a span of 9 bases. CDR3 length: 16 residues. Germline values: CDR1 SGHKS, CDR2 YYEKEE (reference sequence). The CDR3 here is CASSLDAGTNTGELFF. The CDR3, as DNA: TGTGCCAGCAGCTTGGATGCAGGGACGAACACCGGGGAGCTGTTTTTT.

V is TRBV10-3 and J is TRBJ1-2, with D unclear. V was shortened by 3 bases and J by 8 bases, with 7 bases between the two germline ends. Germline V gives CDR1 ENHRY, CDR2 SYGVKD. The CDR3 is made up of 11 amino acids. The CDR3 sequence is CAISDEAGYTF. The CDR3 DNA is TGTGCCATCAGTGATGAAGCAGGCTACACCTTC.

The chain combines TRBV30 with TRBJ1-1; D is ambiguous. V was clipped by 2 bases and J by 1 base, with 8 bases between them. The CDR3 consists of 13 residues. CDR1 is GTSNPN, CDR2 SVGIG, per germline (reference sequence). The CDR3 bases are TGTGCCTGGAGTCGGGATGCGAACACTGAAGCTTTCTTT. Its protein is CAWSRDANTEAFF.

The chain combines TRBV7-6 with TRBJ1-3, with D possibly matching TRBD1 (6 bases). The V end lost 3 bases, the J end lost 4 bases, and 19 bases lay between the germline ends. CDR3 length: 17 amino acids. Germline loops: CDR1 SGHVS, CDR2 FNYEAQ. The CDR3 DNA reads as TGTGCCAGCAGCTTGGTTGGGACAACCGAATCCGGAAACACCATATATTTT. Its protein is CASSLVGTTESGNTIYF.

Written as DNA, the CDR3 is TGTGCCAGCAGCTTGGGCACGGTGTCAGATACGCAGTATTTT. Translated: CASSLGTVSDTQYF. The chain carries TRBV7-8 and TRBJ2-3; D is unresolved. V lost 3 bases, J lost 4 bases, and 11 bases lay in between. This CDR3 contains 14 residues. Per germline, CDR1 SGHVS and CDR2 FQNEAQ. Full variable domain (rest looked up from reference TRBV7-8 and TRBJ2-3): GAGVSQSPRYKVAKRGQDVALRCDPISGHVSLFWYQQALGQGPEFLTYFQNEAQLDKSGLPSDRFFAERPEGSVSTLKIQRTQQEDSAVYLCASSLGTVSDTQYFGPGTRLTVL.

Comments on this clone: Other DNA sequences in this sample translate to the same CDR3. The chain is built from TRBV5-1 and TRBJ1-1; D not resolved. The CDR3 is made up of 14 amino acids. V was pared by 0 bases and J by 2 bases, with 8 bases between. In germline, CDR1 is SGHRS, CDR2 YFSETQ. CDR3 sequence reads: CASSLDGANTEAFF. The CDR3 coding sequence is TGCGCCAGCAGCTTGGACGGAGCTAACACTGAAGCTTTCTTT.

In DNA form, the CDR3 reads TGTGCCAGCAGTTCCCGTGGAGTCGGGGACACTGAAGCTTTCTTT. It codes for CASSSRGVGDTEAFF. This rearrangement joins TRBV6-2 or TRBV6-3 to TRBJ1-1; no clear D. V was clipped by 4 bases and J by 3 bases, with 15 bases between them. Germline assignment: CDR1 MNHEY and CDR2 SVGEGT. This CDR3 has 15 amino acids.